The present TCR beta chain was sequenced within a study of blood T cell repertoires in COVID-19. Study-level information: The United States, Italy and Spain were the sources of the acute and convalescent COVID-19 samples. The cDNA or gDNA used as material had been derived from T cells, B-cell-depleted T cells, or PBMCs.

In the original analysis: Reference gene primer amplification gave nucleated cell count estimates. Using immunoSEQ multiplex PCR, the repertoire was profiled, and TCRdb retains in-frame clones only, with some absent. The V and J calls and clone size were taken over from that table, and D and trimming were inferred from the DNA. The sample contains roughly 34,000 clones, 88% of which appear only once. V lost 0 bases, J lost 2 bases, and 8 bases lay in between. The CDR3 has 14 residues. CDR1 and CDR2 (germline): SGDLS, YYNGEE. Sequenced sample: peripheral blood. This TCR came from a man aged 55 to 69 with active COVID-19. The rearrangement uses TRBV9 and TRBJ1-1; maybe TRBD1 (5 bases). The CDR3 spells CASSVVGGNTEAFF. The CDR3 DNA reads TGTGCCAGCAGCGTAGTGGGGGGAAACACTGAAGCTTTCTTT.